The 32 T cell receptor beta chains given below trace back to one sample, sequenced in a study of T-cell memory formation after mild COVID-19. TCRdb reprocessed the 5' RACE reads via MiXCR and lists one record per CDR3 protein. The repertoire holds some 210,000 distinct CDR3 sequences, with around 20% as singletons. What was sequenced was PBMCs or a T cell subset sorted from them (not recorded which). The source is an adult woman who had mild COVID-19 (a few samples of this study predate the infection). Cell type and time point are not known.

J is TRBJ1-5 and V is TRBV3-1, with D unclear. There are 16 residues in the CDR3. Per the germline V gene, CDR1 is LGHDT and CDR2 is YNNKEL (reference sequence). Deletions cut 0 bases from V and 2 bases from J, with 11 bases between. CDR3 sequence: CASSQDPGVRNQPQHF. CDR3 sequence (DNA): TGTGCCAGCAGCCAAGATCCTGGGGTTCGCAATCAGCCCCAGCATTTT.

The V call is TRBV9, the J call TRBJ1-2; tentative D call: TRBD1 (6 bases). The CDR3 length is 13 residues. CDR1 is SGDLS and CDR2 is YYNGEE in the germline V gene. V shed 3 bases and J shed 2 bases, with 8 bases lying between them. CDR3 sequence: CASSDTGNYGYTF. In nucleotides, the CDR3 is TGTGCCAGCAGCGACACAGGGAACTATGGCTACACCTTC.

The table lists this clonotype with a count of one. V and J are TRBV12-3 or TRBV12-4 and TRBJ1-3; TRBD1 might be the D (5 bases). The CDR3 length is 14 residues. V lost 3 bases and J 2 bases, leaving 8 bases between the germline ends. CDR3 in amino acids: CASSFSGPGNTIYF. The CDR3, as DNA: TGTGCCAGCAGTTTCTCAGGGCCTGGAAACACCATATATTTT.

This clonotype was detected many times. This chain links TRBV10-2 with TRBJ2-3, with 9 bases fitting TRBD2. CDR1 is WSHSY and CDR2 is SAAADI in the germline V gene. The trim removed 6 bases at V and 1 base at J, leaving 2 bases unmatched. This CDR3 region has 14 residues. Written as DNA, the CDR3 is TGCGCCAGCAGAGAGCGGGGGGGCACAGATACGCAGTATTTT. It codes for CASRERGGTDTQYF.

The V call is TRBV6-1, the J call TRBJ2-1; 8 nucleotides agree with TRBD2. J lost 2 bases, V lost 6 bases, and 6 bases had no gene match. This CDR3 is 15 amino acids long. Germline CDR1 MNHNS, CDR2 SASEGT. CDR3 coding DNA: TGTGCCAGCAGCAGAGAACTAGCGGCCTACAATGAGCAGTTCTTC. Amino acids: CASSRELAAYNEQFF.

This clonotype was recorded a few times. The chain carries TRBV19 and TRBJ2-5; 8 bases fit TRBD1. Germline values: CDR1 LNHDA, CDR2 SQIVND (reference sequence). Losses at the gene ends were 4 bases for V and 5 bases for J; bases not matched to a gene: 3. CDR3 length: 13 residues. CDR3 bases: TGTGCCAGTAGTAAGGACAGGGTGGAGACCCAGTACTTC. Its protein product is CASSKDRVETQYF.

V is TRBV11-2 and J is TRBJ1-6; TRBD1 might be the D (5 bases). CDR1 and CDR2 from the germline V gene are SGHAT and FQNNGV. CDR3 size: 16 residues. The V end lost 5 bases, the J end lost 9 bases, and 20 bases lay between the germline ends. The CDR3 region has the DNA TGTGCCAGCAGCCCACCCCGGGACCTGAGTTTTTCACCCCTCCACTTT. Protein: CASSPPRDLSFSPLHF.

The chain uses TRBV5-4 and TRBJ1-1, with 10 bases identical to TRBD1. V shed 3 bases, J shed 5 bases, and the junction held 16 bases outside the gene matches. The CDR3 length is 18 residues. CDR1 and CDR2 from the germline V gene are SGHNT and YYREEE (reference sequence). This CDR3 reads CASSSTGQGVMSRTEAFF. The CDR3 DNA sequence: TGTGCCAGCAGCTCAACCGGACAGGGGGTAATGAGTAGGACTGAAGCTTTCTTT.

The V call is TRBV6-1, the J call TRBJ1-1, with TRBD1 identical over 7 bases. V lost 1 base and J lost 3; bases outside the gene matches: 11. The CDR3 loop spans 17 amino acids. Germline values: CDR1 MNHNS, CDR2 SASEGT. DNA for the CDR3: TGTGCCAGCAGTGAAGAGGCAGGGGGAGCCTCTTACACTGAAGCTTTCTTT. Protein: CASSEEAGGASYTEAFF.

This clonotype was seen only a few times. The rearrangement joins TRBV24-1 to TRBJ2-1, with D perhaps TRBD2 (6 bases). The CDR3 runs 12 residues. V was clipped by 7 bases and J by 6 bases, with 9 bases between them. CDR1 and CDR2 (germline): KGHDR, SFDVKD. The CDR3: CATSRLGNEQFF. The DNA for the CDR3 is TGTGCCACCAGCCGACTAGGCAATGAGCAGTTCTTC.

This chain joins TRBV18 and TRBJ1-1; 12 bases agree with TRBD1. The CDR3 has 13 amino acids. Germline V gene data show CDR1 as KGHSH and CDR2 as LQKENI. Unmatched junction bases numbered 7, after V lost 4 bases and J lost 13 bases. The CDR3 here is CASSHRDRGLIFF. The CDR3, as DNA: TGTGCCAGCTCACACCGGGACAGGGGGCTGATTTTCTTT. Full variable domain (remainder filled in from reference TRBV18 and TRBJ1-1): NAGVMQNPRHLVRRRGQEARLRCSPMKGHSHVYWYRQLPEEGLKFMVYLQKENIIDESGMPKERFSAEFPKEGPSILRIQQVVRGDSAAYFCASSHRDRGLIFFGQGTRLTVV.

The chain combines TRBV18 with TRBJ1-1; 7 bases are a match to TRBD1. The germline V gene has CDR1 KGHSH and CDR2 LQKENI. After removal of 4 bases from V and 5 bases from J, the junction contained 13 bases not matched to a gene. The CDR3 is made up of 16 amino acids. The CDR3 loop is CASSLDRVGVYTEAFF. The DNA for the CDR3 is TGTGCCAGCTCACTCGACAGGGTGGGAGTTTATACTGAAGCTTTCTTT.

This rearrangement joins TRBV20-1 to TRBJ2-7, with 11 bases aligning to TRBD2. The CDR3 length is 18 residues. With V trimmed by 5 bases and J by 0 bases, 15 bases remained unmatched. Germline V lookup: CDR1 DFQATT, CDR2 SNEGSKA (reference sequence). Here the CDR3 reads CSAHRPLTSGSTSYEQYF. The DNA for the CDR3 is TGCAGTGCTCATAGACCTCTTACTAGCGGGAGTACCTCCTACGAGCAGTACTTC.

The chain has TRBV7-2 and TRBJ2-2; D perhaps matches TRBD2 (5 bases). Germline assignment: CDR1 SGHTA and CDR2 FQGNSA. The CDR3 runs to 14 residues. V was clipped by 5 bases and J by 5 bases, with 12 bases between them. This CDR3 reads CASSPVGVTGELFF. The CDR3 DNA reads TGTGCCAGCAGCCCTGTGGGAGTTACCGGGGAGCTGTTTTTT.

This clonotype was counted between two and nine times. The J gene is TRBJ2-3, the V gene TRBV12-3 or TRBV12-4; 8 bases agree with TRBD2. Trimming cost V 7 bases and J 3 bases; bases outside gene matches: 6. The CDR3 spans 14 residues. CDR3 sequence (DNA): TGTGCCAGCACCCGGGGGGGAGGGACAGATACGCAGTATTTT. Translation gives CASTRGGGTDTQYF.

The J gene is TRBJ2-2, the V gene TRBV7-8; no clear D gene. This CDR3 region has 13 residues. The V gene lost 11 bases and the J gene lost 0 bases, with 10 bases spanning the gap. CDR1 and CDR2 from the germline V gene are SGHVS and FQNEAQ. CDR3 sequence reads: CAVRLPNTGELFF. For the CDR3, the DNA is TGTGCCGTCAGGCTCCCGAACACCGGGGAGCTGTTTTTT. The full variable domain, its missing parts supplied by reference TRBV7-8 and TRBJ2-2, is GAGVSQSPRYKVAKRGQDVALRCDPISGHVSLFWYQQALGQGPEFLTYFQNEAQLDKSGLPSDRFFAERPEGSVSTLKIQRTQQEDSAVYLCAVRLPNTGELFFGEGSRLTVL.

The chain joins TRBV11-1 to TRBJ2-7; perhaps TRBD2 as D (5 bases). V was pared by 3 bases and J by 3 bases, with 9 bases between. Germline V gene sequence: CDR1 SGHAT, CDR2 FQDESV (reference sequence). CDR3 length: 13 amino acids. This chain's CDR3 is CASSFGEGYEQYF. In DNA, the CDR3 is TGTGCCAGCAGCTTCGGCGAGGGCTACGAGCAGTACTTC.

V is TRBV20-1 and J is TRBJ2-7; 11 bases line up with TRBD2. The CDR3 length is 16 residues. Germline trimming cut 4 bases from V and 7 bases from J; bases unmatched to any gene: 15. Germline CDR1 is DFQATT and CDR2 is SNEGSKA (reference sequence). The CDR3 DNA reads as TGCAGTGCTAAACTAGCGGGAGCAGCCGGAATTGGGGAGCAGTACTTC. This encodes CSAKLAGAAGIGEQYF.

The rearrangement joins TRBV20-1 to TRBJ2-5, with 8 bases fitting TRBD2. The germline gives CDR1 DFQATT, CDR2 SNEGSKA (reference sequence). This CDR3 comprises 13 residues. Germline trimming cut 5 bases from V and 4 bases from J; bases unmatched to any gene: 6. CDR3: CSAPSGTRETQYF. CDR3 DNA sequence: TGCAGTGCTCCTTCCGGGACTAGAGAGACCCAGTACTTC.

There are a few counts of this clonotype. The V and J genes are TRBV7-8 and TRBJ1-1; 7 bases align to TRBD1. The CDR3 extends over 14 amino acids. J was trimmed by 4 bases and V by 4 bases; bases with no gene match: 6. Germline CDR1 reads SGHVS; CDR2 reads FQNEAQ. In DNA, the CDR3 is TGTGCCAGCAGCTCTCAGACAGGGAGCACTGAAGCTTTCTTT. Its translation is CASSSQTGSTEAFF.

V and J are TRBV4-3 and TRBJ1-2; D gene ambiguous. V lost 1 base to trimming and J lost 5 bases, with 20 bases between them. The CDR3 consists of 17 residues. The germline gives CDR1 LGHNA, CDR2 YSLEER. CDR3 sequence (DNA): TGCGCCAGCAGCCAAGTGGGAGTTAGCGCTTGGGGTTATGGCTACACCTTC. Amino acids: CASSQVGVSAWGYGYTF.

This clonotype has more than one count but fewer than ten. The chain links TRBV6-5 to TRBJ1-3; 7 nucleotides line up with TRBD1. V shed 0 bases, J shed 2 bases, and the junction held 10 bases outside the gene matches. This CDR3 is built from 18 residues. Germline loops: CDR1 MNHEY, CDR2 SVGAGI. This chain's CDR3 is CASSYSMGTGAPGNTIYF. The CDR3 coding sequence is TGTGCCAGCAGTTACTCGATGGGAACAGGGGCTCCTGGAAACACCATATATTTT.

The rearrangement joins TRBV19 to TRBJ2-3; 9 bases agree with TRBD1. Per germline, CDR1 LNHDA and CDR2 SQIVND (reference sequence). The CDR3 loop spans 15 amino acids. The trim removed 0 bases at V and 6 bases at J, leaving 4 bases unmatched. The CDR3 reads CASSIDLGTGDTQYF. As DNA, the CDR3 is TGTGCCAGTAGTATAGATCTCGGGACAGGGGATACGCAGTATTTT.

The rearrangement uses TRBV4-3 and TRBJ2-1; 10 nucleotides line up with TRBD2. Unmatched junction bases numbered 9, after V lost 0 bases and J lost 7 bases. CDR3 length: 17 residues. Germline values: CDR1 LGHNA, CDR2 YSLEER. CDR3 DNA sequence: TGCGCCAGCAGCCAAGATAAAGGGACTAGCGTTAGGAATGAGCAGTTCTTC. Translating it yields CASSQDKGTSVRNEQFF.

This clonotype came up a few times. The J gene is TRBJ1-6, the V gene TRBV24-1; 7 nucleotides match TRBD1. CDR3 length equals 12 residues. J lost 14 bases, V lost 5 bases, and 5 bases had no gene match. Germline CDR1 and CDR2: KGHDR and SFDVKD. CDR3 sequence (DNA): TGTGCCACCAGTGCCACAGGGGTGGCCCTCCACTTT. Amino acid sequence: CATSATGVALHF.

This clonotype was seen ten or more times. The chain uses TRBV7-9 and TRBJ1-2; TRBD1 matches at 7 bases. The V gene end was trimmed by 5 bases and the J gene end by 2 bases; junction bases not matched to a gene: 5. This CDR3 is 14 amino acids long. Per germline, CDR1 SEHNR and CDR2 FQNEAQ (reference sequence). The CDR3 reads CASSPRTGNYGYTF. CDR3 nucleotide sequence: TGTGCCAGCAGCCCCCGGACAGGCAACTATGGCTACACCTTC.

This clonotype showed up many times. The J gene is TRBJ2-7, the V gene TRBV6-2 or TRBV6-3; weak D call: TRBD1 (5 bases). With 5 bases removed from V and 2 bases from J, the gap between germline ends came to 16 bases. The germline gives CDR1 MNHEY, CDR2 SVGEGT. The CDR3 consists of 15 residues. CDR3: CASSPAGFGAYEQYF. The CDR3 bases are TGTGCCAGCAGTCCGGCAGGGTTCGGCGCCTACGAGCAGTACTTC.

This clonotype was detected only a few times. The chain joins TRBV19 to TRBJ2-6; D possibly corresponds to TRBD1 (5 bases). CDR1 and CDR2 from the germline V gene are LNHDA and SQIVND (reference sequence). V was shortened by 6 bases and J by 2 bases, with 5 bases between the two germline ends. CDR3 size: 13 residues. CDR3 protein: CASSRAGANVLTF. CDR3 nucleotide sequence: TGTGCCAGTAGCAGGGCTGGGGCCAACGTCCTGACTTTC. The complete variable domain, with remaining parts taken from reference TRBV19 and TRBJ2-6, reads DGGITQSPKYLFRKEGQNVTLSCEQNLNHDAMYWYRQDPGQGLRLIYYSQIVNDFQKGDIAEGYSVSREKKESFPLTVTSAQKNPTAFYLCASSRAGANVLTFGAGSRLTVL.

V and J are TRBV5-1 and TRBJ2-6, with 8 bases that match TRBD1. Trimming removed 4 bases from V and 3 bases from J; junction bases left unmatched: 3. The CDR3 has 15 amino acids. CDR1 is SGHRS, CDR2 YFSETQ, per germline. The CDR3 coding sequence is TGCGCCAGCAGCCCCAGGGGGCATGGGGCCAACGTCCTGACTTTC. It codes for CASSPRGHGANVLTF.

The chain has TRBV27 and TRBJ2-1; possibly TRBD2 for D (5 bases). Per the germline V gene, CDR1 is MNHEY and CDR2 is SMNVEV (reference sequence). V was shortened by 5 bases and J by 4 bases, with 9 bases between the two germline ends. CDR3 length equals 13 residues. In DNA, the CDR3 is TGTGCCAGCAGTCCTAGCCCTTACAATGAGCAGTTCTTC. Amino acids: CASSPSPYNEQFF.

The rearrangement joins TRBV7-6 to TRBJ2-2; D is undetermined. The length of the CDR3 is 16 residues. The ends were cut back, 0 bases at V and 4 bases at J, with 12 bases in the middle. CDR1 is SGHVS, CDR2 FNYEAQ, per germline. In DNA form, the CDR3 reads TGTGCCAGCAGCTTAGCAGGGATAGGCACCACCGGGGAGCTGTTTTTT. Its protein is CASSLAGIGTTGELFF.

V is TRBV2 and J is TRBJ2-2, with D unclear. Trimming took off 3 bases at V and 6 bases at J, with 14 bases between the two ends. This CDR3 region has 15 residues. Germline V gene sequence: CDR1 SNHLY, CDR2 FYNNEI. The CDR3 DNA follows: TGTGCCAGCAGTGACATTGGGATATCGTCCGGGGAGCTGTTTTTT. This sequence encodes CASSDIGISSGELFF.